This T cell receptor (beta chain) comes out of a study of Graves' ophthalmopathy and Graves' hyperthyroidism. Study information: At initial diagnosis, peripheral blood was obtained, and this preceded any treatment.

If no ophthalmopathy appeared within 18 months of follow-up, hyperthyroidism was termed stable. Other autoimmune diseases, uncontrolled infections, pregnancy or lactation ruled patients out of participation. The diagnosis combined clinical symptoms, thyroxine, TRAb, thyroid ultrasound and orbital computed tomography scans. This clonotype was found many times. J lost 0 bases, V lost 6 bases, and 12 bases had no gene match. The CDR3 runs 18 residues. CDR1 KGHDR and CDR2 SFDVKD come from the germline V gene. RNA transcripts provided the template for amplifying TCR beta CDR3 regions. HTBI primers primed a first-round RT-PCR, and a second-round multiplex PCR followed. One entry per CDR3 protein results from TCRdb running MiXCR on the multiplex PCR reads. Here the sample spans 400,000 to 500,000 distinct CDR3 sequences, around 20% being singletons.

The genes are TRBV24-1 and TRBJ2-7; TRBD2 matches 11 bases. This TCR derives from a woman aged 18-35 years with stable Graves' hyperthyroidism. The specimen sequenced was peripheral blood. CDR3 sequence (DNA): TGTGCCACCAGTTCTGACACCCTAGCGGGAGGCTACTCCTACGAGCAGTACTTC. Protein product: CATSSDTLAGGYSYEQYF.